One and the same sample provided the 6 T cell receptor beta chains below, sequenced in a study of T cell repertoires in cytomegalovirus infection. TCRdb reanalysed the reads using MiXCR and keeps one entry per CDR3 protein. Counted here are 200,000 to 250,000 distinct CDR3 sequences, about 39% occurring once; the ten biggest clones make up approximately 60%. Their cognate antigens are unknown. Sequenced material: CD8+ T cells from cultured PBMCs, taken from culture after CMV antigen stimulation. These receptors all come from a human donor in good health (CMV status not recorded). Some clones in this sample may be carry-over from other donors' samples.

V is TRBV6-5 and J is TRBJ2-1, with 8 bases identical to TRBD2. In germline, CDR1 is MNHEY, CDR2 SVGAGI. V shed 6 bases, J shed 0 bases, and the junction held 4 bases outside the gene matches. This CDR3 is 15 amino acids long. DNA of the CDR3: TGTGCCAGCAGGACGGGGGGGTCCTCCTACAATGAGCAGTTCTTC. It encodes CASRTGGSSYNEQFF.

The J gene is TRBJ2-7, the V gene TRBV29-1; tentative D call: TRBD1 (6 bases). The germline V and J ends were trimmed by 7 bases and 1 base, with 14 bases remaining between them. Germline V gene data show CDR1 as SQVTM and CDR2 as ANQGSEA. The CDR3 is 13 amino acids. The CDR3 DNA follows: TGCAGCGCCTTGACAGGCTTTTCCTACGAGCAGTACTTC. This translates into CSALTGFSYEQYF.

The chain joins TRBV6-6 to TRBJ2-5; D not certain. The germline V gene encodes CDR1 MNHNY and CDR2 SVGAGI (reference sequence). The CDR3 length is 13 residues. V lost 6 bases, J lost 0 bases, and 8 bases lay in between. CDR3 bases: TGTGCCAGCAGCCCTCGGAACCAAGAGACCCAGTACTTC. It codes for CASSPRNQETQYF.

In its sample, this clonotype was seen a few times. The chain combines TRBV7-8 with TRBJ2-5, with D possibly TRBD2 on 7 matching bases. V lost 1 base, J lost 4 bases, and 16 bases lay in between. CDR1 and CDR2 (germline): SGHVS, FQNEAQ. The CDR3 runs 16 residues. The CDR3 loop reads CASSLVKGGRAETQYF. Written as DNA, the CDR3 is TGTGCCAGCAGCTTAGTAAAAGGGGGGAGGGCAGAGACCCAGTACTTC.

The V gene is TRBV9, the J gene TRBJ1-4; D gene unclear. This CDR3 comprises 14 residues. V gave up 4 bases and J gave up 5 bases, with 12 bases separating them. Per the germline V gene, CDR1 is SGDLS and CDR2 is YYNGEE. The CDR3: CASSKQEENEKLFF. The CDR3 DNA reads TGTGCCAGCAGCAAACAAGAAGAGAATGAAAAACTGTTTTTT.

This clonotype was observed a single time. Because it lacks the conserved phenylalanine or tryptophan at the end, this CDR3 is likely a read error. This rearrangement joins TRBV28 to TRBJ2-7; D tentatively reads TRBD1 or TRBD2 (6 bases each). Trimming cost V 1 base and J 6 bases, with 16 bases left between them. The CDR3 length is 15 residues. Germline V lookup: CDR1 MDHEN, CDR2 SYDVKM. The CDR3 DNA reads TGTGCCAGCAGTTTATTTAGGGGGGAGCACCGCGAGCAGTACTTA. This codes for CASSLFRGEHREQYL.